Listed below are T cell receptor beta chains from one sample, sequenced in a study of blood T cell repertoires in COVID-19. Method: immunoSEQ multiplex PCR; TCRdb's copy keeps in-frame clones and lacks some. Found here are around 70,000 clones, 65% to 85% of them singletons; the top ten hold roughly 13%. Material for sequencing was peripheral blood. The receptor source for this set is a man aged 50-60 years with COVID-19, enrolled during active disease. CDR3s include the opening cysteine and the closing phenylalanine or tryptophan. Each record gives: CDR3 length, D gene, J gene, clone size, V gene, CDR3 DNA, CDR3 protein. The D gene is left open where the match is weak. The listing skips clone size in some rows; elsewhere it reads once, few, many or a size class.

length: 13
D: .
J: TRBJ2-7
size: .
V: TRBV7-9
DNA: TGTGCCAGCAGCTTAGCACCAGGCTACGAGCAGTACTTC
CDR3: CASSLAPGYEQYF

length: 14
D: TRBD2
J: TRBJ2-7
size: .
V: TRBV6-5
DNA: TGTGCCAGCAGTTACTCATCGGGGGGCTACGAGCAGTACTTC
CDR3: CASSYSSGGYEQYF

length: 15
D: TRBD1
J: TRBJ2-7
size: .
V: TRBV4-3
DNA: TGCGCCAGCAGCCAAGACTCGGGACAGGGGAGCGAGCAGTACTTC
CDR3: CASSQDSGQGSEQYF

length: 17
D: .
J: TRBJ1-5
size: .
V: TRBV1
DNA: TGCACCAGCAGCCAAGTGCCCCCAGGGGGGAGCAATCAGCCCCAGCATTTT
CDR3: CTSSQVPPGGSNQPQHF

length: 14
D: .
J: TRBJ1-1
size: .
V: TRBV6-5
DNA: TGTGCCAGCATTCAGGTCCCCGAGGGCACTGAAGCTTTCTTT
CDR3: CASIQVPEGTEAFF

length: 14
D: .
J: TRBJ1-2
size: .
V: TRBV28
DNA: TGTGCCACCCATTGGAAGGGAGGTAACTATGGCTACACCTTC
CDR3: CATHWKGGNYGYTF

length: 13
D: .
J: TRBJ2-3
size: .
V: TRBV28
DNA: TGTGCCAGCAGTCCACAGTTCACAGATACGCAGTATTTT
CDR3: CASSPQFTDTQYF

length: 15
D: TRBD1
J: TRBJ1-1
size: .
V: TRBV6-5
DNA: TGTGCCAGCAGTCCTTACCGAACAGGGGGCACTGAAGCTTTCTTT
CDR3: CASSPYRTGGTEAFF

length: 14
D: TRBD1
J: TRBJ1-2
size: .
V: TRBV4-3
DNA: TGCGCCAGCAGCCAAGATGGCAGGGGGCGCGGCTACACCTTC
CDR3: CASSQDGRGRGYTF

length: 15
D: .
J: TRBJ1-3
size: .
V: TRBV19
DNA: TGTGCCAGTACCGACGATGGGGGCTATGGAAACACCATATATTTT
CDR3: CASTDDGGYGNTIYF

length: 13
D: TRBD2
J: TRBJ2-3
size: .
V: TRBV27
DNA: TGTGCCAGCACCCAGCGGGGGGGAGATACGCAGTATTTT
CDR3: CASTQRGGDTQYF

length: 13
D: TRBD1
J: TRBJ1-3
size: few
V: TRBV11-2
DNA: TGTGCCAGCAGCCAGGACAGGGGAGACACCATATATTTT
CDR3: CASSQDRGDTIYF

length: 15
D: TRBD2
J: TRBJ2-1
size: .
V: TRBV19
DNA: TGTGCCAGTAGTACCTCAGCGGGAGGACACAATGAGCAGTTCTTC
CDR3: CASSTSAGGHNEQFF

length: 14
D: .
J: TRBJ1-5
size: .
V: TRBV19
DNA: TGTGCCAGTAGTCCCCGGGGAAGCAATCAGCCCCAGCATTTT
CDR3: CASSPRGSNQPQHF

length: 17
D: .
J: TRBJ2-3
size: once
V: TRBV7-2
DNA: TGTGCCAGCAGCTTAGGAAGTTGGTCCGGAGTGGCAGATACGCAGTATTTT
CDR3: CASSLGSWSGVADTQYF

length: 15
D: .
J: TRBJ2-5
size: .
V: TRBV5-1
DNA: TGCGCCAGCAGCTCCACGACAGGCGAAAAGGGGACCCAGTACTTC
CDR3: CASSSTTGEKGTQYF

length: 13
D: .
J: TRBJ1-2
size: many
V: TRBV5-1
DNA: TGCGCCAGCAGCTCCGACCTAGACTATGGCTACACCTTC
CDR3: CASSSDLDYGYTF

length: 15
D: .
J: TRBJ2-1
size: .
V: TRBV28
DNA: TGTGCCAGCAGTTTACGCCTTGGCAGGGTAAATGAGCAGTTCTTC
CDR3: CASSLRLGRVNEQFF

length: 13
D: .
J: TRBJ1-5
size: few
V: TRBV29-1
DNA: TGCAGCGTGAACACAGGGATAGGTCAGCCCCAGCATTTT
CDR3: CSVNTGIGQPQHF

length: 13
D: TRBD1
J: TRBJ1-1
size: .
V: TRBV18
DNA: TGTGCCAGCTCACCCTCTCTGGACAGGGAAGCTTTCTTT
CDR3: CASSPSLDREAFF

length: 14
D: .
J: TRBJ2-2
size: few
V: TRBV27
DNA: TGTGCCAGCAGGACAGCCTCGAACACCGGGGAGCTGTTTTTT
CDR3: CASRTASNTGELFF

length: 15
D: TRBD1
J: TRBJ1-4
size: .
V: TRBV10-1
DNA: TGCGCCAGCAGTGCTGGGACAGGGCAAGGTGAAAAACTGTTTTTT
CDR3: CASSAGTGQGEKLFF

length: 14
D: .
J: TRBJ2-7
size: .
V: TRBV4-2
DNA: TGTGCCAGCAGCCAAAATAGAGGACCGGGACAACAGTACTTC
CDR3: CASSQNRGPGQQYF

length: 11
D: .
J: TRBJ1-1
size: .
V: TRBV19
DNA: TGTGCCAGTAGTATAGACAAAAAAGCTTTCTTT
CDR3: CASSIDKKAFF

length: 16
D: TRBD1
J: TRBJ1-2
size: .
V: TRBV6-2/TRBV6-3
DNA: TGTGCCAGCAGTTACTCCCGACAGGGCCCAAACTATGGCTACACCTTC
CDR3: CASSYSRQGPNYGYTF

length: 13
D: .
J: TRBJ2-7
size: once
V: TRBV3-1/TRBV3-2
DNA: TGTGCCAGCAGCCAAGTGAGCTCCTACGAGCAGTACTTC
CDR3: CASSQVSSYEQYF

length: 15
D: .
J: TRBJ2-2
size: .
V: TRBV5-6
DNA: TGTGCCAGCAGCTTGGAGGGGTGGGTCACCGGGGAGCTGTTTTTT
CDR3: CASSLEGWVTGELFF

length: 16
D: TRBD1
J: TRBJ1-5
size: .
V: TRBV4-1
DNA: TGCGCCAGCAGCCCCGAGGGGACAGCTTTCAATCAGCCCCAGCATTTT
CDR3: CASSPEGTAFNQPQHF

length: 17
D: .
J: TRBJ2-7
size: .
V: TRBV5-1
DNA: TGCGCCAGCAGCTTGGTTGTAGACGCCCGCGGGGCTTACGAGCAGTACTTC
CDR3: CASSLVVDARGAYEQYF

length: 15
D: TRBD1
J: TRBJ2-5
size: .
V: TRBV14
DNA: TGTGCCAGCAGCCAGATGAGGACAGGGCGAGAGACCCAGTACTTC
CDR3: CASSQMRTGRETQYF

length: 13
D: TRBD2
J: TRBJ2-7
size: once
V: TRBV4-1
DNA: TGCGCCAGCAGCCAAGGGACTAGCGGACAGCAGTACTTC
CDR3: CASSQGTSGQQYF

length: 15
D: TRBD2
J: TRBJ2-1
size: .
V: TRBV6-5
DNA: TGTGCCAGCAGTTACGGACCGGGAGGAGGTAATGAGCAGTTCTTC
CDR3: CASSYGPGGGNEQFF

length: 12
D: TRBD2
J: TRBJ2-7
size: once
V: TRBV5-4
DNA: TGTGCCGGCGGGACTAGCGGGTACGAGCAGTACTTC
CDR3: CAGGTSGYEQYF